Listed below are T cell receptor beta chains from one sample, sequenced in a study of T cells in narcolepsy. Libraries were prepared by immunoSEQ multiplex PCR; TCRdb keeps only in-frame clonotypes and omits some of them. The sample records 20,000 to 30,000 clones, 60% to 75% being singletons. Sequencing used memory (CD45RA-) CD4+ T cells from blood. The receptors derive from a human donor in good health. The CDR3 runs from the conserved cysteine through the conserved F or W. The order of the fields is clone size, V gene, D gene, J gene, CDR3 protein, CDR3 DNA. The D gene is left open where the match is weak. Size is omitted from some rows. Given values are once, few, many or a class for expanded clones.

-	TRBV11-2	TRBD1	TRBJ1-2	CASSLVTGKGYTF	TGTGCCAGCAGCTTAGTGACAGGGAAGGGCTACACCTTC
-	TRBV10-3	-	TRBJ1-2	CAATGTNYGYTF	TGTGCCGCCACCGGGACTAACTATGGCTACACCTTC
few	TRBV4-1	-	TRBJ1-1	CASSRQVGTEAFF	TGCGCCAGCAGCCGGCAGGTGGGCACTGAAGCTTTCTTT
once	TRBV11-2	-	TRBJ2-5	CASSLRGPGQGGRGETQYF	TGTGCCAGCAGCCTAAGGGGCCCCGGCCAGGGAGGACGAGGAGAGACCCAGTACTTC
-	TRBV6-6	-	TRBJ1-3	CASTGNSGNTIYF	TGTGCCAGCACGGGAAACTCTGGAAACACCATATATTTT
few	TRBV6-5	-	TRBJ1-3	CASSYSRTGRTIYF	TGTGCCAGCAGTTACTCCCGGACGGGGAGGACCATATATTTT
-	TRBV2	-	TRBJ1-1	CASRPYRNTEAFF	TGTGCCAGCAGGCCCTACAGAAACACTGAAGCTTTCTTT
few	TRBV15	-	TRBJ2-7	CATSRDLRLDYEQYF	TGTGCCACCAGCAGAGACTTGCGACTCGACTACGAGCAGTACTTC
-	TRBV2	-	TRBJ1-2	CASSSDGVYGYTF	TGTGCCAGCAGTTCCGACGGAGTCTATGGCTACACCTTC
few	TRBV10-3	-	TRBJ2-1	CAISRGDEQFF	TGTGCCATCAGTAGGGGCGATGAGCAGTTCTTC
-	TRBV7-2	TRBD2	TRBJ2-7	CASSPTSGRYEQYF	TGTGCCAGCAGCCCGACTAGCGGGAGATACGAGCAGTACTTC
-	TRBV7-9	-	TRBJ1-5	CASSLQGNQPQHF	TGTGCCAGCAGCTTACAGGGCAATCAGCCCCAGCATTTT
-	TRBV6-5	-	TRBJ2-2	CASSERTNTGELFF	TGTGCCAGCAGTGAACGAACGAACACCGGGGAGCTGTTTTTT
-	TRBV11-3	-	TRBJ2-2	CASSLYGTGELFF	TGTGCCAGCAGCCTTTATGGCACCGGGGAGCTGTTTTTT
-	TRBV7-9	TRBD1	TRBJ2-7	CASSVGAGTGGREQYF	TGTGCCAGCAGCGTAGGCGCCGGGACAGGGGGGCGCGAGCAGTACTTC
few	TRBV5-6	TRBD2	TRBJ2-7	CASSLDRLAGSSYEQYF	TGTGCCAGCAGCTTGGATCGGCTAGCGGGCAGCTCCTACGAGCAGTACTTC
-	TRBV4-1	-	TRBJ2-5	CASSQAEAGEETQYF	TGCGCCAGCAGCCAAGCGGAGGCAGGGGAAGAGACCCAGTACTTC
-	TRBV4-1	TRBD1	TRBJ1-6	CASSTTGGREASPLHF	TGCGCCAGCAGCACGACAGGGGGCAGAGAGGCTTCACCCCTCCACTTT
few	TRBV6-5	-	TRBJ1-2	CASRNRDRWGYTF	TGTGCCAGCAGAAACCGAGACAGGTGGGGCTACACCTTC
-	TRBV7-9	TRBD1	TRBJ1-5	CASSFEGASNQPQHF	TGTGCCAGCAGCTTTGAGGGGGCGAGCAATCAGCCCCAGCATTTT
-	TRBV5-1	-	TRBJ1-4	CASSLGHSSTNEKLFF	TGCGCCAGCAGCTTGGGACACTCTTCAACTAATGAAAAACTGTTTTTT
-	TRBV7-2	TRBD1	TRBJ2-7	CASSLDAGTGFYEQYF	TGTGCCAGCAGCTTAGATGCTGGGACAGGGTTTTACGAGCAGTACTTC
-	TRBV20-1	-	TRBJ2-5	CSARGEETQYF	TGCAGTGCTAGGGGGGAAGAGACCCAGTACTTC
once	TRBV7-6	-	TRBJ1-3	CASSLGVAGLSGNTIYF	TGTGCCAGCAGCTTAGGGGTGGCGGGCCTCTCTGGAAACACCATATATTTT
few	TRBV5-1	TRBD2	TRBJ2-5	CASSSSGGAVRETQYF	TGCGCCAGCAGCTCTAGCGGGGGGGCAGTACGAGAGACCCAGTACTTC
-	TRBV4-2	-	TRBJ2-7	CASSPAGDSSYEQYF	TGTGCCAGCAGCCCTGCGGGCGACAGCTCCTACGAGCAGTACTTC
-	TRBV29-1	-	TRBJ1-1	CSVGGGNTEAFF	TGCAGCGTTGGAGGGGGGAACACTGAAGCTTTCTTT
-	TRBV20-1	-	TRBJ2-5	CSARGEETQYF	TGCAGTGCTAGGGGAGAGGAGACCCAGTACTTC
-	TRBV5-1	-	TRBJ2-5	CASSDLETQYF	TGCGCCAGCAGCGACCTGGAGACCCAGTACTTC
-	TRBV4-3	TRBD1	TRBJ1-6	CASSQESGQANNSPLHF	TGCGCCAGCAGCCAAGAGTCCGGACAGGCAAATAATTCACCCCTCCACTTT
-	TRBV11-2	-	TRBJ2-2	CASMVPPNTGELFF	TGTGCCAGCATGGTCCCACCAAACACCGGGGAGCTGTTTTTT
-	TRBV10-3	-	TRBJ1-2	CAIRQENYGYTF	TGTGCCATCAGACAGGAAAACTATGGCTACACCTTC
medium-sized	TRBV29-1	-	TRBJ2-1	CSVDSPSGVHDEQFF	TGCAGCGTTGATTCGCCCTCAGGAGTTCACGATGAGCAGTTCTTC
-	TRBV7-2	TRBD2	TRBJ2-1	CASSTSGSHNEQFF	TGTGCCAGCTCGACTAGCGGGAGTCACAATGAGCAGTTCTTC
few	TRBV5-1	TRBD2	TRBJ2-1	CASHPGGPIDEQFF	TGCGCCAGTCACCCGGGAGGGCCAATCGATGAGCAGTTCTTC
-	TRBV29-1	-	TRBJ2-2	CSVVFRGANTGELFF	TGCAGCGTTGTTTTCCGGGGCGCGAACACCGGGGAGCTGTTTTTT
-	TRBV2	TRBD1	TRBJ1-6	CASKGDRRVSSLHF	TGTGCCAGCAAGGGGGACAGGCGAGTTTCATCCCTCCACTTT
-	TRBV5-1	-	TRBJ1-2	CASSPDMVGYTF	TGCGCCAGCAGCCCCGACATGGTTGGCTACACCTTC
-	TRBV4-2	TRBD2	TRBJ2-3	CASSQDRRLAGGDTQYF	TGTGCCAGCAGCCAAGATCGACGACTAGCGGGAGGGGATACGCAGTATTTT
once	TRBV5-4	-	TRBJ1-2	CASSLAGVSIYGYTF	TGTGCCAGCAGCTTGGCGGGGGTGAGCATCTATGGCTACACCTTC
few	TRBV6-1	-	TRBJ1-4	CASSGSPKVKMGEKLFF	TGTGCCAGCAGTGGGTCCCCCAAGGTCAAAATGGGGGAAAAACTGTTTTTT
-	TRBV5-6	-	TRBJ1-2	CASSLGRLTAYGYTF	TGTGCCAGCAGCTTGGGTCGGTTGACAGCCTATGGCTACACCTTC
-	TRBV5-6	TRBD2	TRBJ2-3	CASSSLSGGTEDTQYF	TGTGCCAGCAGCTCCCTTAGCGGGGGTACTGAAGATACGCAGTATTTT
-	TRBV4-1	-	TRBJ2-3	CASSIGATGWGPDTQYF	TGCGCCAGCAGTATCGGGGCCACAGGTTGGGGGCCAGATACGCAGTATTTT
few	TRBV5-1	-	TRBJ1-4	CASSSGSQREKLFF	TGCGCCAGCAGCTCGGGGAGTCAGCGGGAAAAACTGTTTTTT
-	TRBV29-1	-	TRBJ1-2	CSVVSPLSTF	TGCAGCGTTGTCTCCCCGCTAAGTACCTTC
-	TRBV30	-	TRBJ1-6	CAWSVLGGPVGSPLHF	TGTGCCTGGAGTGTACTGGGAGGGCCCGTAGGTTCACCCCTCCACTTT
-	TRBV14	-	TRBJ2-7	CASSQDRGTASYEQYF	TGTGCCAGCAGCCAAGATAGGGGGACCGCGTCCTACGAGCAGTACTTC
few	TRBV29-1	-	TRBJ2-1	CSVARVNNEQFF	TGCAGCGTTGCTCGGGTAAACAATGAGCAGTTCTTC
-	TRBV10-3	TRBD1	TRBJ1-2	CAIPEGAGGYTF	TGTGCCATCCCCGAGGGGGCGGGTGGCTACACCTTC
-	TRBV30	-	TRBJ1-1	CALGGNTEAFF	TGTGCCCTGGGCGGGAACACTGAAGCTTTCTTT